This paragraph reports one T cell receptor beta chain. The antigen is not known. This sample is drawn from a study of T cell responses to AZD1222 COVID-19 vaccine. Unmatched junction bases numbered 7, after V lost 4 bases and J lost 2 bases. The CDR3 extends over 15 amino acids. Germline V gene data show CDR1 as ENHRY and CDR2 as SYGVKD. Repertoires were generated with immunoSEQ multiplex PCR, while TCRdb's copy carries only in-frame clones and drops some. This table holds about 130,000 clones, 88% found once. Study-wide results and caveats: Dominant CD4 TCR responses targeted spike regions 160-218 and 743-854. Most donors were white British, females outnumbered males, and clonal diversity was possibly underestimated.

The material was peripheral blood, obtained 28 days after the second AZD1222 dose. The chain uses TRBV10-3 and TRBJ2-5; 7 bases map to TRBD1. The TCR originated in an adult who received the AZD1222 COVID-19 vaccine. DNA of the CDR3: TGTGCCATCAGTGCCCCCGGGGACAGTCAAGAGACCCAGTACTTC. Translating gives CAISAPGDSQETQYF.